This T cell receptor beta chain is from a study of T cells in localized non-small cell lung cancer. CDR1 and CDR2 (germline): MNHEY, SMNVEV (reference sequence). V lost 6 bases, J lost 10 bases, and 11 bases stayed unmatched. The CDR3 has 15 amino acids. TCRdb's table, derived via immunoSEQ multiplex PCR, lists solely in-frame clones and lacks some. This table has around 43,000 clones, around 84% appearing once. The starting material was peripheral blood, obtained before any cancer treatment. This TCR derives from a man aged 18-55 years with stage I lung adenocarcinoma. The chain joins TRBV27 to TRBJ1-6; TRBD1 matches 8 bases. The CDR3 bases are TGTGCCAGCAGCCTACTCGGACAGGGTCACTCACCCCTCCACTTT. This gives the protein CASSLLGQGHSPLHF.